The rows below give T cell receptor beta chains drawn from one sample of a study of T cell responses to AZD1222 COVID-19 vaccine. Here immunoSEQ multiplex PCR was the method, and the copy in TCRdb shows in-frame clones only, minus some. The sample shows 120,000 to 150,000 clones, approximately 90% of them seen only once. Sequenced here: peripheral blood, sampled 28 days after the second AZD1222 dose. These receptors were taken from an adult who received the AZD1222 COVID-19 vaccine. The CDR3 runs from the conserved cysteine through the conserved F or W. A D gene is named only where the DNA matches it firmly. Clone size appears in some rows only: once, few, many, or a class for an expanded clone.

clone_size	j_call	v_call	d_call	cdr3_aa	cdr3_nt
NA	TRBJ1-5	TRBV6-5	NA	CASRGGGLNQPQHF	TGTGCCAGCAGGGGTGGAGGTCTTAATCAGCCCCAGCATTTT
NA	TRBJ1-1	TRBV5-6	NA	CASSLVGENTEAFF	TGTGCCAGCAGCTTGGTGGGCGAGAACACTGAAGCTTTCTTT
NA	TRBJ2-2	TRBV9	NA	CASSSYTGELFF	TGTGCCAGCAGCTCGTACACCGGGGAGCTGTTTTTT
NA	TRBJ1-2	TRBV4-1	NA	CASSQDGYGYTF	TGCGCCAGCAGCCAAGATGGGTATGGCTACACCTTC
few	TRBJ1-2	TRBV21-1	NA	CASSLAPGQWIRTNYGYTF	TGTGCCAGCAGCCTCGCCCCTGGACAGTGGATCCGAACTAACTATGGCTACACCTTC
NA	TRBJ2-6	TRBV12-3/TRBV12-4	NA	CASGGSGANVLTF	TGTGCCAGCGGGGGTTCTGGGGCCAACGTCCTGACTTTC
NA	TRBJ2-5	TRBV15	NA	CATSADLKTQYF	TGTGCCACCAGCGCAGATTTAAAGACCCAGTACTTC
NA	TRBJ1-2	TRBV4-1	NA	CASSPQTGSGYTF	TGCGCCAGCAGCCCCCAAACAGGGTCCGGCTACACCTTC
NA	TRBJ1-1	TRBV19	NA	CASSSLGRPPPTEAFF	TGTGCCAGTAGTAGCCTCGGGCGGCCCCCCCCCACTGAAGCTTTCTTT
NA	TRBJ1-2	TRBV27	NA	CASSGLRANYGYTF	TGTGCCAGCAGTGGACTGCGGGCTAACTATGGCTACACCTTC
NA	TRBJ2-5	TRBV5-6	NA	CASSLKALGGVETQYF	TGTGCCAGCAGCTTGAAGGCCCTGGGCGGGGTAGAGACCCAGTACTTC
once	TRBJ2-7	TRBV4-2	NA	CASSQDGDGSSYEQYF	TGTGCCAGCAGCCAAGATGGGGACGGAAGCTCCTACGAGCAGTACTTC
NA	TRBJ2-1	TRBV3-1/TRBV3-2	NA	CASSQDRNYGQFF	TGTGCCAGCAGCCAAGATCGGAACTACGGCCAGTTCTTC
NA	TRBJ2-1	TRBV6-5	NA	CASRTLSYNEQFF	TGTGCCAGCAGGACGCTTTCCTACAATGAGCAGTTCTTC
once	TRBJ1-2	TRBV2	NA	CASSVGQGSSVHGYTF	TGTGCCAGCAGTGTTGGGCAGGGTTCTTCCGTACACGGCTACACCTTC
NA	TRBJ1-3	TRBV15	TRBD1	CATSRGGTAISGNTIYF	TGTGCCACCAGCAGAGGCGGGACAGCCATCTCTGGAAACACCATATATTTT
NA	TRBJ2-7	TRBV7-9	TRBD1	CASAQASGTGGPYEQYF	TGTGCCAGCGCCCAGGCATCCGGGACAGGGGGGCCCTACGAGCAGTACTTC
NA	TRBJ1-5	TRBV6-4	TRBD1	CASSDSSQGTEFYSNQPQHF	TGTGCCAGCAGTGACTCGAGTCAGGGGACAGAATTTTATAGCAATCAGCCCCAGCATTTT
NA	TRBJ2-1	TRBV6-2/TRBV6-3	NA	CASNPQVAGPSYNEQFF	TGTGCCAGCAACCCTCAAGTGGCGGGGCCTTCCTACAATGAGCAGTTCTTC
NA	TRBJ2-7	TRBV7-2	NA	CASSTRDTFYEQYF	TGTGCCAGCAGCACTCGGGACACTTTCTACGAGCAGTACTTC
NA	TRBJ2-3	TRBV18	TRBD2	CASSPRTSGSADTQYF	TGTGCCAGCTCACCAAGGACTAGCGGGAGCGCAGATACGCAGTATTTT
NA	TRBJ1-6	TRBV7-2	NA	CASSLGLLGDSPLHF	TGTGCCAGCAGCTTAGGGCTCTTAGGGGATTCACCCCTCCACTTT
NA	TRBJ2-1	TRBV19	NA	CASSIEGFSGNEQFF	TGTGCCAGTAGTATCGAAGGTTTTTCCGGCAATGAGCAGTTCTTC
NA	TRBJ1-2	TRBV2	NA	CASSVGTANYGYTF	TGTGCCAGCAGTGTGGGCACAGCTAACTATGGCTACACCTTC
NA	TRBJ1-5	TRBV5-1	NA	CASSNAGEDQPQHF	TGCGCCAGCAGCAACGCAGGGGAGGATCAGCCCCAGCATTTT
NA	TRBJ1-1	TRBV7-8	NA	CASSLVVGNTEAFF	TGTGCCAGCAGCTTAGTTGTGGGGAACACTGAAGCTTTCTTT
once	TRBJ1-1	TRBV6-5	NA	CASSYSGVRMNTEAFF	TGTGCCAGCAGTTACAGCGGGGTGAGGATGAACACTGAAGCTTTCTTT
NA	TRBJ1-4	TRBV12-3/TRBV12-4	NA	CASSGTNEKLFF	TGTGCCAGCAGTGGGACAAATGAAAAACTGTTTTTT
NA	TRBJ1-4	TRBV12-5	NA	CASGPKGSWTATNEKLFF	TGTGCTAGTGGACCCAAAGGGAGTTGGACAGCAACTAATGAAAAACTGTTTTTT
NA	TRBJ1-1	TRBV7-2	NA	CASSLGRGNTEAFF	TGTGCCAGCAGCTTAGGACGGGGAAACACTGAAGCTTTCTTT
NA	TRBJ1-2	TRBV19	NA	CASSIGTGNYGYTF	TGTGCCAGTAGTATAGGGACGGGGAATTATGGCTACACCTTC
NA	TRBJ1-2	TRBV7-2	NA	CASSLGGNFHYGYTF	TGTGCCAGCAGCTTAGGAGGCAACTTTCACTATGGCTACACCTTC
NA	TRBJ2-7	TRBV27	NA	CASSLSGSYEQYF	TGTGCCAGCAGTTTATCGGGTTCATACGAGCAGTACTTC
NA	TRBJ1-1	TRBV10-2	TRBD1	CASRDRVGSWNTEAFF	TGCGCCAGCAGGGACAGGGTGGGATCGTGGAACACTGAAGCTTTCTTT
once	TRBJ1-2	TRBV6-5	NA	CASTRQASAGGYTF	TGTGCCAGCACTCGCCAGGCGTCGGCGGGAGGCTACACCTTC
once	TRBJ1-2	TRBV19	NA	CASSIPAQRYGYTF	TGTGCCAGTAGTATCCCGGCCCAGCGGTATGGCTACACCTTC
NA	TRBJ2-7	TRBV11-2	TRBD1	CASRGGQGSYEQYF	TGTGCCAGCAGGGGGGGACAGGGATCCTACGAGCAGTACTTC
once	TRBJ1-1	TRBV10-3	NA	CAAQDGTTVTEAFF	TGTGCCGCCCAGGATGGGACAACGGTCACTGAAGCTTTCTTT
NA	TRBJ1-2	TRBV6-1	NA	CASSELGTGGTF	TGTGCCAGCAGTGAATTAGGAACCGGAGGAACCTTC
NA	TRBJ2-7	TRBV30	NA	CAWSQSRGGLGEQYF	TGTGCCTGGTCCCAGAGCCGGGGAGGCCTTGGTGAGCAGTACTTC
NA	TRBJ2-7	TRBV7-9	NA	CASSQQTGSYEQYF	TGTGCCAGCAGCCAACAGACAGGTTCCTACGAGCAGTACTTC
NA	TRBJ2-5	TRBV18	TRBD2	CASSPGRGAETQYF	TGTGCCAGCTCACCCGGGAGGGGCGCAGAGACCCAGTACTTC
NA	TRBJ1-4	TRBV9	NA	CASSVEGQGYEKLFF	TGTGCCAGCAGCGTAGAGGGGCAGGGGTATGAAAAACTGTTTTTT
NA	TRBJ2-7	TRBV5-6	TRBD1	CASSPGEGRQGIFGEQYF	TGTGCCAGCAGCCCGGGTGAGGGACGACAGGGAATATTTGGCGAGCAGTACTTC
NA	TRBJ1-2	TRBV6-5	NA	CASTYLLGPYGYTF	TGTGCCAGCACCTACCTTCTAGGGCCCTATGGCTACACCTTC
NA	TRBJ1-1	TRBV19	TRBD1	CATTVTGGREAFF	TGTGCCACCACGGTGACAGGGGGCCGAGAAGCTTTCTTT
NA	TRBJ1-3	TRBV6-1	NA	CASSEQASGNTIYF	TGTGCCAGCAGTGAACAGGCCTCTGGAAACACCATATATTTT
NA	TRBJ1-2	TRBV5-1	NA	CASSFDIDYGYTF	TGCGCCAGCAGCTTCGACATAGACTATGGCTACACCTTC
NA	TRBJ2-5	TRBV7-7	NA	CASSPSGAPQETQYF	TGTGCTAGCAGCCCGTCGGGGGCCCCCCAAGAGACCCAGTACTTC
NA	TRBJ1-1	TRBV11-3	TRBD1	CASSPAGTGIPEAFF	TGTGCCAGCAGCCCCGCCGGGACAGGGATCCCTGAAGCTTTCTTT
NA	TRBJ1-1	TRBV7-8	NA	CASIRGERMNTEAFF	TGTGCCAGCATCCGGGGGGAGAGAATGAACACTGAAGCTTTCTTT
NA	TRBJ2-3	TRBV24-1	TRBD2	CATSSTREGRTDTQYF	TGTGCCACCAGCAGCACGCGGGAGGGCCGCACAGATACGCAGTATTTT
NA	TRBJ2-1	TRBV29-1	NA	CSVEDLLRGSLSDEQFF	TGCAGCGTTGAAGATTTGCTAAGGGGGTCTCTTTCGGATGAGCAGTTCTTC
NA	TRBJ2-3	TRBV14	NA	CASSRGQPSDTQYF	TGTGCCAGCAGCCGGGGACAACCTAGCGACACGCAGTATTTT
NA	TRBJ1-1	TRBV7-9	NA	CASSLDPRTEAFF	TGTGCCAGCAGCTTAGATCCCCGCACTGAAGCTTTCTTT
NA	TRBJ2-1	TRBV10-2	TRBD2	CASSQGLAYNEQFF	TGCGCCAGCAGTCAGGGACTAGCCTACAATGAGCAGTTCTTC
NA	TRBJ1-2	TRBV10-2	TRBD1	CASSEPPDRVGGYTF	TGCGCCAGCAGTGAGCCCCCGGACAGGGTGGGCGGCTACACCTTC
NA	TRBJ2-7	TRBV6-2/TRBV6-3	TRBD2	CASSYLSGRAFEQYF	TGTGCCAGCAGTTACCTTAGCGGGAGGGCCTTCGAGCAGTACTTC
NA	TRBJ1-3	TRBV9	NA	CASSTPGREGNTIYF	TGTGCCAGCAGCACCCCGGGACGGGAGGGAAACACCATATATTTT